The 10 T cell receptor beta chains listed next were all sequenced from one sample in a study of preoperative IRX-2 immunotherapy in early breast cancer. The treatment was: preoperative locoregional IRX-2 cytokine immunotherapy. Generated by immunoSEQ multiplex PCR, the TCRdb table keeps only in-frame clones and is missing some. Altogether around 1,700 clones are present, approximately 68% being singletons, with the ten largest covering roughly 11%. Here the sequenced sample was tumor tissue, taken after IRX-2 immunotherapy. These receptors all come from a human donor with breast cancer.

This chain uses TRBV11-3 with TRBJ1-5; possible D gene TRBD1, 5 bases. The CDR3 has 15 amino acids. Germline loops: CDR1 SGHNT, CDR2 YENEEA. V lost 6 bases and J lost 6, with 18 bases in between. CDR3 sequence reads: CASSPITGSGQPQHF. The CDR3 nucleotides read TGTGCCAGCAGTCCAATCACAGGATCGGGTCAGCCCCAGCATTTT.

This clone was seen a few times. The rearrangement joins TRBV11-3 to TRBJ2-5, with D possibly TRBD2 on 6 matching bases. The CDR3 is 14 residues long. Germline CDR1 reads SGHNT; CDR2 reads YENEEA. Trimming shortened V by 3 bases and J by 4 bases, and 12 bases separated the two germline ends. CDR3 in DNA: TGTGCCAGCAGCTTTTTCGAGGAGGGAGAGACCCAGTACTTC. This codes for CASSFFEEGETQYF.

The chain joins TRBV29-1 to TRBJ2-7, with D possibly being TRBD1 (6 bases). Looked up from germline, CDR1 is SQVTM and CDR2 is ANQGSEA. The ends were cut back, 6 bases at V and 4 bases at J, with 19 bases in the middle. The CDR3 is 14 residues long. CDR3 residues: CSVETGDHAYEQYF. The DNA of the CDR3 is TGCAGCGTGGAGACAGGTGACCATGCATACGAGCAGTACTTC.

The rearrangement links TRBV6-8 to TRBJ1-3, with 8 nucleotides matching TRBD1. With V trimmed by 4 bases and J by 2 bases, 4 bases remained unmatched. The germline V gene encodes CDR1 MNHGY and CDR2 SAAAGT. This CDR3 region has 15 residues. CDR3 residues: CASSWGQEPGNTIYF. DNA for the CDR3: TGTGCCAGCAGTTGGGGACAGGAGCCTGGAAACACCATATATTTT.

The rearrangement links TRBV6-8 to TRBJ1-3; D remains unclear. Germline V gene lookup returns CDR1 MNHGY and CDR2 SAAAGT. V lost 10 bases and J lost 0, with 7 bases in between. The CDR3 has 12 amino acids. The DNA for the CDR3 is TGTGCCATGGGAAGCTCTGGAAACACCATATATTTT. Protein product: CAMGSSGNTIYF.

This clone was picked up a small number of times. V usage is TRBV12-2 and J usage is TRBJ1-6; the D segment call TRBD1 is taken from the table without a DNA check. TRBV12-2 is labeled a pseudogene. There are 16 residues in the CDR3. In DNA form, the CDR3 reads TGTGCCACCGCCGCGACAGGGGGTTTTTTTGATTCACCCCTCCACTTT. Protein sequence: CATAATGGFFDSPLHF.

The sample holds one count of this clone. This sequence joins TRBV29-1 and TRBJ1-1; a possible D gene is TRBD1 (5 bases). V was shortened by 5 bases and J by 5 bases, with 24 bases between the two germline ends. CDR3 length: 16 residues. Germline CDR1 reads SQVTM; CDR2 reads ANQGSEA. CDR3 bases: TGCAGCGTTTCCGTGGGGCAGACCCGGTGGCGGACTGAAGCTTTCTTT. It is translated as CSVSVGQTRWRTEAFF.

The J gene is TRBJ2-7, the V gene TRBV19, with 12 bases fitting TRBD2. The CDR3 length is 13 residues. The germline CDR1 and CDR2 sequences are LNHDA and SQIVND (reference sequence). Trimming cost V 10 bases and J 3 bases; bases outside gene matches: 4. CDR3: CATRLAGDYEQYF. CDR3 sequence (DNA): TGTGCCACTCGACTAGCGGGGGACTACGAGCAGTACTTC.

The chain links TRBV14 to TRBJ2-3, with TRBD2 matching 9 bases. Germline CDR1 SGHDN, CDR2 FVKESK. V lost 1 base, J lost 4 bases, and 12 bases stayed unmatched. This CDR3 region has 18 residues. CDR3 sequence: CASSQGGRGGGAADTQYF. For the CDR3, the DNA is TGTGCCAGCAGCCAAGGAGGCAGGGGCGGGGGGGCCGCAGATACGCAGTATTTT.

The chain employs TRBV30 and TRBJ1-4; the D gene is possibly TRBD1 (5 bases). Germline CDR1 reads GTSNPN; CDR2 reads SVGIG (reference sequence). This CDR3 is built from 17 residues. V shed 3 bases and J shed 0 bases, with 17 bases lying between them. The CDR3 DNA is TGTGCCTGGAGCGGGGGGACGGGCCGTGCAACTAATGAAAAACTGTTTTTT. This gives the protein CAWSGGTGRATNEKLFF.